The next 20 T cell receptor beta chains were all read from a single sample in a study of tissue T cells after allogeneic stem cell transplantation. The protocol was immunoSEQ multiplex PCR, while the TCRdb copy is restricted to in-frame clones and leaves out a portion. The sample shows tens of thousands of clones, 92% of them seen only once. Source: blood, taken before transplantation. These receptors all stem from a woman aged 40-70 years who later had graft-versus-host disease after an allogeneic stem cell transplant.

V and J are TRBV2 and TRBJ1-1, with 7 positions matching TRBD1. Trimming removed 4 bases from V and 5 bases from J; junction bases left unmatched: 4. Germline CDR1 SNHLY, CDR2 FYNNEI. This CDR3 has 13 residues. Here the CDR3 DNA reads TGTGCCAGCAGTGTAACAGGGGAAACTGAAGCTTTCTTT. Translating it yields CASSVTGETEAFF. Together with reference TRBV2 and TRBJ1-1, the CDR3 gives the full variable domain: EPEVTQTPSHQVTQMGQEVILRCVPISNHLYFYWYRQILGQKVEFLVSFYNNEISEKSEIFDDQFSVERPDGSNFTLKIRSTKLEDSAMYFCASSVTGETEAFFGQGTRLTVV.

CDR3 sequence: CASKTGAIPNYGYTF. The CDR3 DNA reads as TGTGCCAGCAAGACAGGGGCCATACCTAACTATGGCTACACCTTC. J is TRBJ1-2 and V is TRBV28; 8 bases are shared with TRBD1. CDR3 length: 15 amino acids. With 7 bases clipped from V and 0 bases from J, the junction kept 7 bases outside the gene matches. Per germline, CDR1 MDHEN and CDR2 SYDVKM.

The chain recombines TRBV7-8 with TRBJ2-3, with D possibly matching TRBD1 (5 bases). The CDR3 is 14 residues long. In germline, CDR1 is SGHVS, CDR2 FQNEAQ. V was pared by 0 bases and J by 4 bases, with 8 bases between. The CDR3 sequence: CASSLAQGADTQYF. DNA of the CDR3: TGTGCCAGCAGCTTAGCTCAGGGCGCAGATACGCAGTATTTT.

The CDR3 loop reads CASSQGGVYGYTF. CDR3 nucleotides: TGTGCCAGCAGCCAGGGCGGGGTCTATGGCTACACCTTC. The chain employs TRBV27 and TRBJ1-2, with D maybe TRBD1 (5 bases). The V end was cut by 6 bases, the J end by 4 bases, with 12 bases between. Germline V gene lookup returns CDR1 MNHEY and CDR2 SMNVEV (reference sequence). This CDR3 is 13 amino acids long.

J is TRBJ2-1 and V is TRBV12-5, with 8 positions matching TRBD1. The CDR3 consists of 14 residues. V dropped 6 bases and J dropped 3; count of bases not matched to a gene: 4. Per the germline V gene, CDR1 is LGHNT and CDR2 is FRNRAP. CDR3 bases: TGTGCTAGTGGCGGGACAGGTGGCTACAATGAGCAGTTCTTC. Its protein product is CASGGTGGYNEQFF. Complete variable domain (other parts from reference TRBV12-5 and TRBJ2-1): DARVTQTPRHKVTEMGQEVTMRCQPILGHNTVFWYRQTMMQGLELLAYFRNRAPLDDSGMPKDRFSAEMPDATLATLKIQPSEPRDSAVYFCASGGTGGYNEQFFGPGTRLTVL.

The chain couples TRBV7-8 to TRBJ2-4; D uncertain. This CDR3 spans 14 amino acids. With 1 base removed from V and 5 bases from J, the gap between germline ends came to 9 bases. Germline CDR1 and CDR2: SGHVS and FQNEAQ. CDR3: CASSLGGAQNIQYF. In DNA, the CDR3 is TGTGCCAGCAGCTTAGGAGGCGCCCAAAACATTCAGTACTTC.

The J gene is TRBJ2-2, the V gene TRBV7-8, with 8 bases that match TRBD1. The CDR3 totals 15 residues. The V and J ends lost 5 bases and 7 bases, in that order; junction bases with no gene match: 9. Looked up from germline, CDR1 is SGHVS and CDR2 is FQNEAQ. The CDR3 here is CASSPDRGTGGELFF. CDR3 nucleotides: TGTGCCAGCAGCCCAGACAGGGGTACTGGCGGGGAGCTGTTTTTT. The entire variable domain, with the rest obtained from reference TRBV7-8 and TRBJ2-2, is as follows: GAGVSQSPRYKVAKRGQDVALRCDPISGHVSLFWYQQALGQGPEFLTYFQNEAQLDKSGLPSDRFFAERPEGSVSTLKIQRTQQEDSAVYLCASSPDRGTGGELFFGEGSRLTVL.

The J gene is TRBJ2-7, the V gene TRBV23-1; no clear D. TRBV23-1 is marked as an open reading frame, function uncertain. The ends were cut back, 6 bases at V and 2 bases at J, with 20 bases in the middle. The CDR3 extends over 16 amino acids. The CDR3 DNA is TGCGCCAGCAGCCCGCTTGTTGTGACGGAAACCTACGAGCAGTACTTC. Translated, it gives CASSPLVVTETYEQYF.

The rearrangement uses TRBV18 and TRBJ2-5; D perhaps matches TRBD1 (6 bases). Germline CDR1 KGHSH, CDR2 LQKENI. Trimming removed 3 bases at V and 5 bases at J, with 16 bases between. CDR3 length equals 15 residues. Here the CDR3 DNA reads TGTGCCAGCTCACCTTCGACAGGCTCCCAGGAGACCCAGTACTTC. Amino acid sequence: CASSPSTGSQETQYF.

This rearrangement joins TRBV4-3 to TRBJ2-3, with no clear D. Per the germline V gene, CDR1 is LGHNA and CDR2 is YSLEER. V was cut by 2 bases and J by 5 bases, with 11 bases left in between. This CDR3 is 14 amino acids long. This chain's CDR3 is CASSQHPSGDTQYF. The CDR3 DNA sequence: TGCGCCAGCAGCCAACACCCGAGTGGAGATACGCAGTATTTT.

The CDR3 coding sequence is TGTGCCAGCAGCCCCCCCGGGACTAGCCCTTCCGAGCAGTACTTC. Translation gives CASSPPGTSPSEQYF. The chain employs TRBV11-2 and TRBJ2-7; 9 bases are shared with TRBD2. With 5 bases clipped from V and 6 bases from J, the junction kept 11 bases outside the gene matches. The CDR3 runs to 15 residues. The germline V gene encodes CDR1 SGHAT and CDR2 FQNNGV.

CDR3 bases: TGCGCCAGCAGCTTGGAGGGACAGGGGGCGCAGGATGAGCAGTTCTTC. Translated, it gives CASSLEGQGAQDEQFF. V and J are TRBV5-1 and TRBJ2-1, with 12 bases matching TRBD1. This CDR3 is built from 16 residues. Trimming at V came to 0 bases and at J to 8 bases, leaving 6 bases not matched to a gene. The germline gives CDR1 SGHRS, CDR2 YFSETQ.

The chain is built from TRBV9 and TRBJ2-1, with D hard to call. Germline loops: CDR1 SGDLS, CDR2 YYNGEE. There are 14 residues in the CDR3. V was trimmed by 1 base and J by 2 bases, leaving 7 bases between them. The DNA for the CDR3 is TGTGCCAGCAGCGTAAGTTCCGCCTACAATGAGCAGTTCTTC. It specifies CASSVSSAYNEQFF.

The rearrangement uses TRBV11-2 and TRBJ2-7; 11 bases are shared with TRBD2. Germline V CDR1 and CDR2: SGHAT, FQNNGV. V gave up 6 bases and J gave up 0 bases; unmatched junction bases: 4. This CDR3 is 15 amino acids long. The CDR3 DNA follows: TGTGCCAGCAGGCCGGGACTAGCGGCCTCCTACGAGCAGTACTTC. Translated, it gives CASRPGLAASYEQYF.

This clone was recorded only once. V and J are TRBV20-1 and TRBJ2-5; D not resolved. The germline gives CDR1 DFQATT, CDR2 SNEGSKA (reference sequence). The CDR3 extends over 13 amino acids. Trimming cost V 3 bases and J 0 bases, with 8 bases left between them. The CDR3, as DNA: TGCAGTGCTAGTGGATTCTACCAAGAGACCCAGTACTTC. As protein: CSASGFYQETQYF.

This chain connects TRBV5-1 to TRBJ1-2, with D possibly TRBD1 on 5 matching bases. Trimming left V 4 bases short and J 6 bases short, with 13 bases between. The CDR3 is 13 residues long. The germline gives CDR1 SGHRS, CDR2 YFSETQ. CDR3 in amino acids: CASSIGTSDGYTF. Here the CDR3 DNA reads TGCGCCAGCAGCATCGGGACTTCTGATGGCTACACCTTC.

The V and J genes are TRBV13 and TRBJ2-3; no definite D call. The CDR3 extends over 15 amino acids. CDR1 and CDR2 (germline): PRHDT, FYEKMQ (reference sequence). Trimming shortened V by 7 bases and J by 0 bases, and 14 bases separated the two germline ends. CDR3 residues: CASTKLPASTDTQYF. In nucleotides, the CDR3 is TGTGCCAGCACCAAACTCCCCGCGAGCACAGATACGCAGTATTTT.

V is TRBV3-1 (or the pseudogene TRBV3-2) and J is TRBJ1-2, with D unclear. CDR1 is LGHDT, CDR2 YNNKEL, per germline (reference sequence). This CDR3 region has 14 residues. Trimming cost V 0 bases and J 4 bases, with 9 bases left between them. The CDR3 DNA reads TGTGCCAGCAGCCAAGATCTTGGCGCCTATGGCTACACCTTC. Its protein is CASSQDLGAYGYTF.

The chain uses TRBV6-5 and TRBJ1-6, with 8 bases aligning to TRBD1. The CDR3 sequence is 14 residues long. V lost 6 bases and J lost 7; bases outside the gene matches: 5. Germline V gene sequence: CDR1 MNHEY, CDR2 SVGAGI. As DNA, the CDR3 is TGTGCCAGCAGAGGACAGGGACACAATTCACCCCTCCACTTT. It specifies CASRGQGHNSPLHF.

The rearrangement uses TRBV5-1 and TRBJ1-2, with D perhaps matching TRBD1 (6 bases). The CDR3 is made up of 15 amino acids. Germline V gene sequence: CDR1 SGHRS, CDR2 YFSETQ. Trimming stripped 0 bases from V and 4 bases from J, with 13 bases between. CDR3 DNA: TGCGCCAGCAGCTTGGCGGCAGGGGCGAGCTATGGCTACACCTTC. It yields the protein CASSLAAGASYGYTF. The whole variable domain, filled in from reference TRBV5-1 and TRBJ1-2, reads KAGVTQTPRYLIKTRGQQVTLSCSPISGHRSVSWYQQTPGQGLQFLFEYFSETQRNKGNFPGRFSGRQFSNSRSEMNVSTLELGDSALYLCASSLAAGASYGYTFGSGTRLTVV.